A selection of T cell receptor beta chains follows, all from one sample in a study of blood T cell repertoires in COVID-19. TCRdb's table, derived via immunoSEQ multiplex PCR, lists solely in-frame clones and lacks some. This table has roughly 120,000 clones, approximately 67% appearing once. The source material was peripheral blood. The receptor source for this set is a woman aged 55-69 years with acute or convalescent COVID-19. The CDR3 runs from the conserved cysteine through the conserved F or W. D genes are given only for firm matches. Only part of the rows carry a size: once, few, many, or a class if the clone is expanded.

CDR3: CASSPEPGISGNTIYF
DNA: TGCGCCAGCAGCCCAGAACCAGGGATTTCTGGAAACACCATATATTTT
J: TRBJ1-3
V: TRBV5-1
size: once
D: -

CDR3: CASSSRTGSNTGELFF
DNA: TGCGCCAGCAGCTCGAGGACAGGCTCGAACACCGGGGAGCTGTTTTTT
J: TRBJ2-2
V: TRBV5-1
size: -
D: TRBD1

CDR3: CASSGEREPNEKLFF
DNA: TGTGCCAGCAGTGGGGAGAGGGAACCTAATGAAAAACTGTTTTTT
J: TRBJ1-4
V: TRBV2
size: -
D: -

CDR3: CAWSVFLVQGESFTEAFF
DNA: TGTGCCTGGAGTGTATTTCTGGTACAGGGAGAGTCATTCACTGAAGCTTTCTTT
J: TRBJ1-1
V: TRBV30
size: -
D: -

CDR3: CSVDRPGQGFGYTF
DNA: TGCAGCGTTGACAGACCGGGACAGGGCTTTGGCTACACCTTC
J: TRBJ1-2
V: TRBV29-1
size: -
D: TRBD1

CDR3: CASSYGQGSSYTF
DNA: TGTGCCAGCAGTTACGGACAGGGCAGTAGCTACACCTTC
J: TRBJ1-2
V: TRBV6-2/TRBV6-3
size: -
D: TRBD1

CDR3: CASSSGQGGRTDTQYF
DNA: TGCGCCAGCAGTTCGGGACAGGGCGGGAGGACAGATACGCAGTATTTT
J: TRBJ2-3
V: TRBV5-1
size: -
D: -

CDR3: CASSISPGKNIQYF
DNA: TGTGCCAGCAGCATCTCTCCGGGGAAAAACATTCAGTACTTC
J: TRBJ2-4
V: TRBV9
size: -
D: -

CDR3: CASSLGRTYNIDEQFF
DNA: TGTGCCAGCAGCTTGGGACGGACTTATAATATCGATGAGCAGTTCTTC
J: TRBJ2-1
V: TRBV5-5
size: -
D: -

CDR3: CASSSVTGELFF
DNA: TGTGCCAGCAGTTCTGTCACCGGGGAGCTGTTTTTT
J: TRBJ2-2
V: TRBV7-2
size: -
D: -

CDR3: CASSPRTVVRETQYF
DNA: TGTGCCAGTAGTCCGAGGACAGTCGTCCGGGAGACCCAGTACTTC
J: TRBJ2-5
V: TRBV19
size: -
D: -

CDR3: CASSYSGSNQPQHF
DNA: TGTGCCAGCAGCTACAGCGGAAGCAATCAGCCCCAGCATTTT
J: TRBJ1-5
V: TRBV6-5
size: -
D: -

CDR3: CASSLTPTGLREKLFF
DNA: TGCGCCAGCAGCTTGACGCCGACAGGGTTGCGGGAAAAACTGTTTTTT
J: TRBJ1-4
V: TRBV5-1
size: -
D: TRBD1

CDR3: CASSFNRGPYNEQFF
DNA: TGTGCCAGCAGCTTCAACAGGGGCCCCTACAATGAGCAGTTCTTC
J: TRBJ2-1
V: TRBV5-6
size: -
D: TRBD1

CDR3: CASSVRMNTEAFF
DNA: TGTGCCAGCAGCGTGCGCATGAACACTGAAGCTTTCTTT
J: TRBJ1-1
V: TRBV9
size: -
D: -

CDR3: CSANPRVEQFF
DNA: TGCAGTGCTAACCCACGAGTCGAGCAGTTCTTC
J: TRBJ2-1
V: TRBV20-1
size: -
D: -

CDR3: CASSKVATGRWGPLHF
DNA: TGTGCCAGCAGCAAAGTGGCCACAGGACGATGGGGACCCCTCCACTTT
J: TRBJ1-6
V: TRBV21-1
size: -
D: -

CDR3: CASTSGGISYGYTF
DNA: TGTGCCAGCACCTCGGGGGGAATCAGCTATGGCTACACCTTC
J: TRBJ1-2
V: TRBV28
size: -
D: -

CDR3: CASSPGTGIEKLFF
DNA: TGCGCCAGCAGCCCCGGGACAGGGATTGAAAAACTGTTTTTT
J: TRBJ1-4
V: TRBV5-1
size: few
D: TRBD1

CDR3: CASSEQGAYEQFF
DNA: TGTGCCAGCAGTGAACAGGGGGCCTATGAGCAGTTCTTC
J: TRBJ2-1
V: TRBV6-1
size: -
D: TRBD1

CDR3: CASSSDRGNTIYF
DNA: TGTGCCAGCAGCTCAGACAGGGGGAACACCATATATTTT
J: TRBJ1-3
V: TRBV7-2
size: -
D: TRBD1

CDR3: CASSDDGNYGYTF
DNA: TGTGCCAGCAGCGACGACGGGAACTATGGCTACACCTTC
J: TRBJ1-2
V: TRBV7-3
size: -
D: -

CDR3: CASKSGGPQFGYTF
DNA: TGTGCCAGCAAAAGCGGGGGCCCACAGTTCGGCTACACCTTC
J: TRBJ1-2
V: TRBV27
size: -
D: -

CDR3: CASSPLTGFMNTEAFF
DNA: TGCGCCAGCAGCCCGCTGACAGGATTTATGAACACTGAAGCTTTCTTT
J: TRBJ1-1
V: TRBV5-1
size: -
D: -

CDR3: CATSRTGGGGEQYF
DNA: TGTGCCACCAGTAGGACAGGGGGCGGGGGCGAGCAGTACTTC
J: TRBJ2-7
V: TRBV24-1
size: -
D: TRBD1

CDR3: CASSAAFRESGNTIYF
DNA: TGTGCCAGCAGCGCGGCGTTTCGGGAATCTGGAAACACCATATATTTT
J: TRBJ1-3
V: TRBV9
size: -
D: -

CDR3: CASSQGASGGSWQFF
DNA: TGCGCCAGCAGCCAAGGGGCTTCGGGGGGTTCGTGGCAGTTCTTC
J: TRBJ2-1
V: TRBV4-1
size: -
D: TRBD2

CDR3: CSASDPGGPGNTIYF
DNA: TGCAGTGCTAGTGACCCGGGGGGGCCTGGAAACACCATATATTTT
J: TRBJ1-3
V: TRBV20-1
size: few
D: -

CDR3: CASDARSPGELFF
DNA: TGTGCCAGCGATGCAAGGAGCCCCGGGGAGCTGTTTTTT
J: TRBJ2-2
V: TRBV5-6
size: -
D: -

CDR3: CASSRIGLRGSYEQYF
DNA: TGTGCCAGCAGCCGTATCGGACTCCGGGGGAGCTACGAGCAGTACTTC
J: TRBJ2-7
V: TRBV7-9
size: many
D: -

CDR3: CASSSDRRSTEAFF
DNA: TGTGCCAGCAGCTCCGACAGACGGTCTACTGAAGCTTTCTTT
J: TRBJ1-1
V: TRBV11-2
size: -
D: -

CDR3: CASSLGQNYSPLHF
DNA: TGTGCCAGCAGCTTGGGACAGAATTATTCACCCCTCCACTTT
J: TRBJ1-6
V: TRBV5-8
size: -
D: -

CDR3: CASREGAAETQYF
DNA: TGCGCCAGCAGAGAAGGGGCGGCAGAGACCCAGTACTTC
J: TRBJ2-5
V: TRBV5-1
size: once
D: -

CDR3: CANSPTTGGYIAGELFF
DNA: TGTGCCAACAGTCCTACGACAGGGGGCTATATCGCCGGGGAGCTGTTTTTT
J: TRBJ2-2
V: TRBV27
size: -
D: TRBD1

CDR3: CASSLIRLADTDTQYF
DNA: TGTGCCAGCAGCTTAATCCGGCTAGCGGATACAGATACGCAGTATTTT
J: TRBJ2-3
V: TRBV7-2
size: many
D: TRBD2

CDR3: CASSASNGGASNEQYF
DNA: TGTGCCAGCAGCGCCTCGAACGGGGGGGCCTCTAACGAGCAGTACTTC
J: TRBJ2-7
V: TRBV2
size: -
D: TRBD2

CDR3: CATRGQGGNQPQHF
DNA: TGTGCCACCAGGGGACAGGGAGGCAATCAGCCCCAGCATTTT
J: TRBJ1-5
V: TRBV24-1
size: once
D: TRBD1

CDR3: CAWSDRDFSGNTIYF
DNA: TGTGCCTGGAGTGACAGGGATTTCTCTGGAAACACCATATATTTT
J: TRBJ1-3
V: TRBV30
size: -
D: -

CDR3: CATSGTGATDTQYF
DNA: TGTGCCACCAGTGGGACAGGGGCAACAGATACGCAGTATTTT
J: TRBJ2-3
V: TRBV24-1
size: few
D: TRBD1

CDR3: CASSPPGIMTTGELFF
DNA: TGTGCCAGCAGCCCCCCAGGCATAATGACCACCGGGGAGCTGTTTTTT
J: TRBJ2-2
V: TRBV5-6
size: -
D: -

CDR3: CASSLGRDSFFYGYTF
DNA: TGTGCCAGCAGCTTGGGCCGGGACAGTTTCTTTTATGGCTACACCTTC
J: TRBJ1-2
V: TRBV5-4
size: -
D: TRBD1